Listed below are T cell receptor beta chains from one sample, sequenced in a study of T cells in Graves' hyperthyroidism and ophthalmopathy. TCRdb reprocessed the multiplex PCR reads with MiXCR, giving one entry per CDR3 protein. The sample yields hundreds of thousands of distinct CDR3 sequences, approximately 14% seen once. The sample consisted of blood. Receptor source: a woman in her 40s with Graves' ophthalmopathy. CDR3s include the opening cysteine and the closing phenylalanine or tryptophan. A D gene is named only where the DNA matches it firmly. The listing skips clone size in some rows; elsewhere it reads once, few, many or a size class.

J gene	clone size	D gene	V gene	CDR3 protein	CDR3 DNA
TRBJ2-7	many	.	TRBV7-6	CASSSDLGAGAYEQYF	TGTGCCAGCAGCTCGGACTTAGGGGCCGGGGCGTACGAGCAGTACTTC
TRBJ2-3	.	TRBD1	TRBV5-1	CASSPDRVDDTQYF	TGCGCCAGCAGCCCTGACAGGGTAGACGATACGCAGTATTTT
TRBJ2-7	many	TRBD2	TRBV2	CASSDPAGVSNEQYF	TGTGCCAGCAGTGATCCAGCGGGAGTTTCCAACGAGCAGTACTTC
TRBJ2-7	.	TRBD2	TRBV6-5	CASSYSAVAGGPYEQYF	TGTGCCAGCAGTTACTCTGCCGTAGCGGGAGGGCCTTACGAGCAGTACTTC
TRBJ2-7	.	.	TRBV7-9	CASSLAQEYEQYF	TGTGCCAGCAGCTTAGCGCAGGAATACGAGCAGTACTTC
TRBJ2-7	many	TRBD2	TRBV5-1	CASWPGSGRAEEQYF	TGCGCCAGCTGGCCCGGTAGCGGGAGGGCTGAGGAGCAGTACTTC
TRBJ2-7	many	.	TRBV7-8	CASSPRGGTPYEQYF	TGTGCCAGCAGCCCCCGTGGAGGGACCCCCTACGAGCAGTACTTC
TRBJ2-2	once	TRBD1	TRBV20-1	CSAISGGGDTGELFF	TGCAGTGCTATCTCAGGGGGCGGGGACACCGGGGAGCTGTTTTTT
TRBJ1-1	many	TRBD1	TRBV28	CASSLGRTGGGEAFF	TGTGCCAGCAGTTTGGGACGGACAGGGGGCGGTGAAGCTTTCTTT
TRBJ2-7	many	.	TRBV19	CASSIDLGSYEQYF	TGTGCCAGTAGTATAGATCTCGGTTCCTACGAGCAGTACTTC
TRBJ2-5	few	.	TRBV9	CASSDRDSEETQYF	TGTGCCAGCAGCGACCGGGACTCCGAAGAGACCCAGTACTTC
TRBJ2-5	many	TRBD2	TRBV15	CATSRGEASGPEETQYF	TGTGCCACCAGCAGAGGGGAGGCTAGCGGTCCGGAAGAGACCCAGTACTTC
TRBJ2-5	.	.	TRBV19	CASSIGVGGATQETQYF	TGTGCCAGTAGTATCGGCGTCGGCGGGGCAACCCAAGAGACCCAGTACTTC
TRBJ1-5	many	TRBD1	TRBV15	CATSRGQGSNQPQHF	TGTGCCACCAGCAGAGGACAGGGTAGCAATCAGCCCCAGCATTTT
TRBJ1-1	many	.	TRBV5-1	CASSLEGVQGTEAFF	TGCGCCAGCAGCTTGGAGGGGGTTCAGGGCACTGAAGCTTTCTTT
TRBJ1-2	many	.	TRBV19	CASSRFYGYTF	TGTGCCAGTAGCCGGTTCTATGGCTACACCTTC
TRBJ2-5	.	TRBD2	TRBV24-1	CATGDGTTGETQYF	TGTGCCACCGGGGACGGGACTACTGGGGAGACCCAGTACTTC
TRBJ2-7	.	TRBD1	TRBV18	CASSPGQGVLYEQYF	TGTGCCAGCTCACCCGGACAGGGAGTTCTGTACGAGCAGTACTTC
TRBJ2-3	.	TRBD2	TRBV2	CASSEVRLAGDDTQYF	TGTGCCAGCAGTGAAGTCAGGCTAGCGGGAGACGATACGCAGTATTTT